The next 28 T cell receptor beta chains were all read from a single sample in a study of response to subunit inactivated influenza vaccine. TCRdb re-analysed the RT-PCR reads in MiXCR, keeping a single row per CDR3 protein. In the table there are 300,000 to 350,000 distinct CDR3 sequences, 20% to 25% of which are singletons. The specimen comprised PBMCs from blood, sampled 21 months after vaccination. These receptors came from a man in his fifties or sixties who received an inactivated influenza vaccine.

The chain carries TRBV20-1 and TRBJ2-5, with TRBD1 identical over 7 bases. Looked up from germline, CDR1 is DFQATT and CDR2 is SNEGSKA (reference sequence). The CDR3 spans 13 residues. J lost 3 bases, V lost 6 bases, and 7 bases had no gene match. CDR3 DNA sequence: TGCAGTGCCGTAACCGGGACAGAAGAGACCCAGTACTTC. Translating it yields CSAVTGTEETQYF.

J is TRBJ2-3 and V is TRBV5-1, with 10 bases aligning to TRBD2. With V trimmed by 0 bases and J by 12 bases, 13 bases remained unmatched. This CDR3 is built from 16 residues. Germline V CDR1 and CDR2: SGHRS, YFSETQ. The CDR3 loop is CASSLVASGGQETQYF. CDR3 sequence (DNA): TGCGCCAGCAGCTTGGTGGCTAGCGGGGGTCAAGAGACACAGTATTTT.

The sample holds a few counts of this clonotype. V usage is TRBV5-1 and J usage is TRBJ2-7, with a tentative D call TRBD2 (6 bases). Germline V gene sequence: CDR1 SGHRS, CDR2 YFSETQ. The V and J ends lost 4 bases and 2 bases respectively, with 10 bases between them. This CDR3 comprises 13 residues. This CDR3 is CASSGGPPYEQYF. The CDR3, as DNA: TGCGCCAGCAGCGGAGGGCCGCCCTACGAGCAGTACTTC.

This clonotype turned up a few times. The rearrangement uses TRBV6-5 and TRBJ1-2, with D hard to call. Germline V lookup: CDR1 MNHEY, CDR2 SVGAGI. The CDR3 consists of 11 residues. V lost 4 bases and J lost 8, with 8 bases in between. This CDR3 is CASSSGFGYTF. CDR3 DNA: TGTGCCAGCAGTTCGGGGTTCGGCTACACCTTC.

As regards this clonotype: Possible read error: a much larger clone is one base away. This chain uses TRBV4-2 with TRBJ1-1; D unclear. The CDR3 is 13 amino acids. Per germline, CDR1 LGHNA and CDR2 YNFKEQ. Trimming pared 1 base from V and 3 bases from J, leaving 6 bases between. CDR3 coding DNA: TGTGCCAGCAGCCAAGGAGCGGACACTGAAGCTTTCTTT. This gives the protein CASSQGADTEAFF.

The chain employs TRBV7-2 and TRBJ2-7; TRBD2 agrees at 9 bases. The CDR3 consists of 16 residues. J was trimmed by 6 bases and V by 1 base; bases with no gene match: 10. Germline V gene lookup returns CDR1 SGHTA and CDR2 FQGNSA. CDR3 nucleotide sequence: TGTGCCAGCAGCTTAGTAGGCGGGAGGGGTGGTAGCGAGCAGTACTTC. Translation: CASSLVGGRGGSEQYF.

The chain combines TRBV2 with TRBJ2-4, with D hard to call. Trimming took off 4 bases at V and 7 bases at J, with 17 bases between the two ends. Germline V gives CDR1 SNHLY, CDR2 FYNNEI. The CDR3 length is 15 residues. The CDR3 is CASSAIRLAFNIQYF. The CDR3 coding sequence is TGTGCCAGCAGTGCAATTCGACTGGCGTTTAACATTCAGTACTTC.

This clonotype was seen at least ten times. V is TRBV18 and J is TRBJ1-5; perhaps TRBD1 as D (6 bases). CDR3 length: 15 residues. The germline gives CDR1 KGHSH, CDR2 LQKENI. V was cut by 5 bases and J by 11 bases, with 22 bases left in between. The CDR3 DNA reads TGTGCCAGCTCAGACCAAACAGGGCCTGGGGTGGCCCAGCATTTT. It is translated as CASSDQTGPGVAQHF. The full variable domain, rest sourced from reference TRBV18 and TRBJ1-5, is NAGVMQNPRHLVRRRGQEARLRCSPMKGHSHVYWYRQLPEEGLKFMVYLQKENIIDESGMPKERFSAEFPKEGPSILRIQQVVRGDSAAYFCASSDQTGPGVAQHFGDGTRLSIL.

The chain links TRBV19 to TRBJ1-6; D uncertain. V lost 5 bases to trimming and J lost 7 bases, with 9 bases between them. CDR3 length equals 13 residues. Germline V gene sequence: CDR1 LNHDA, CDR2 SQIVND (reference sequence). Here the CDR3 DNA reads TGTGCCAGTAGTCCCATCAGGAATTCACCCCTCCACTTT. This gives the protein CASSPIRNSPLHF. The complete variable domain, with remaining parts taken from reference TRBV19 and TRBJ1-6, reads DGGITQSPKYLFRKEGQNVTLSCEQNLNHDAMYWYRQDPGQGLRLIYYSQIVNDFQKGDIAEGYSVSREKKESFPLTVTSAQKNPTAFYLCASSPIRNSPLHFGNGTRLTVT.

This chain uses TRBV12-3 or TRBV12-4 with TRBJ1-1; TRBD1 matches at 10 bases. The CDR3 loop spans 18 amino acids. The ends lost 6 bases at V and 0 bases at J; junction bases unmatched: 13. CDR3 bases: TGTGCCAGCAGGAACTGGGGGACAGGGGTTTCTTTGAACACTGAAGCTTTCTTT. This sequence encodes CASRNWGTGVSLNTEAFF.

In this sample, this clonotype turned up a few times. The V call is TRBV6-5, the J call TRBJ2-1, with 9 bases aligning to TRBD2. J lost 10 bases, V lost 0 bases, and 4 bases had no gene match. The CDR3 loop spans 14 amino acids. Germline CDR1 is MNHEY and CDR2 is SVGAGI. This CDR3 reads CASSYSIAGGEQFF. The CDR3 DNA is TGTGCCAGCAGTTACTCGATTGCGGGAGGGGAGCAGTTCTTC.

With respect to this clonotype: The junction shows a germline mismatch at one end, possibly a read error. The V gene is TRBV7-6, the J gene TRBJ1-1; TRBD1 is a possible D gene (6 bases). The CDR3 totals 18 residues. Germline V gene lookup returns CDR1 SGHVS and CDR2 FNYEAQ. CDR3 loop: CAGSLAPGALGLRGEAFF. The CDR3 DNA is TGTGCCGGCAGCTTAGCTCCGGGGGCGCTAGGTTTGAGGGGTGAAGCTTTCTTT.

The table lists this clonotype with a few counts. The chain has TRBV5-1 and TRBJ2-2; maybe TRBD1 (6 bases). V lost 8 bases and J lost 1, with 12 bases in between. Germline values: CDR1 SGHRS, CDR2 YFSETQ. The CDR3 has 14 amino acids. The CDR3 region has the DNA TGCGCCAGTACAGGGCTAAAGAACACCGGGGAGCTGTTTTTT. Encoded protein: CASTGLKNTGELFF.

With respect to this clonotype: A much larger clone lies one base from this, so it may be a read error. The rearrangement joins TRBV28 to TRBJ2-2; TRBD2 matches 7 bases. The CDR3 totals 16 residues. CDR1 and CDR2 (germline): MDHEN, SYDVKM. The CDR3 region is CASGLFGGSDTGELFF. The DNA for the CDR3 is TGTGCCAGCGGTTTATTTGGCGGGAGTGACACCGGGGAGCTGTTTTTT.

This clonotype was detected ten times or more. The rearrangement links TRBV20-1 to TRBJ1-1; D unresolved. Trimming took off 2 bases at V and 1 base at J, with 17 bases between the two ends. There are 16 residues in the CDR3. CDR1 and CDR2 (germline): DFQATT, SNEGSKA (reference sequence). The CDR3, as DNA: TGCAGTGCTAGAAACCCTATCCCGGGTAAGAACACTGAAGCTTTCTTT. Its translation: CSARNPIPGKNTEAFF.

This clonotype has ten or more counts. The chain employs TRBV6-2 or TRBV6-3 and TRBJ1-2; possible D gene TRBD1, 5 bases. Germline V gives CDR1 MNHEY, CDR2 SVGEGT. The CDR3 totals 15 residues. V was trimmed by 0 bases and J by 4 bases, leaving 12 bases between them. The CDR3 nucleotides are TGTGCCAGCAGTTACTCGAGCGACAGCCTCTATGGCTACACCTTC. Translation: CASSYSSDSLYGYTF.

The V gene is TRBV28, the J gene TRBJ2-3, with TRBD2 as a possible D gene (6 bases). Germline V gene sequence: CDR1 MDHEN, CDR2 SYDVKM. There are 13 residues in the CDR3. V was trimmed by 2 bases and J by 10 bases, leaving 13 bases between them. CDR3 loop: CASSLGARRAQYF. The DNA of the CDR3 is TGTGCCAGCAGTTTAGGGGCCCGGAGGGCGCAGTATTTT.

This clonotype was counted between two and nine times. CDR3 sequence: CASSSGPRNTEAFF. The DNA of the CDR3 is TGTGCCAGCAGCTCAGGACCGAGGAACACTGAAGCTTTCTTT. This chain links TRBV7-2 with TRBJ1-1, with no clear D. CDR3 length: 14 amino acids. Germline V CDR1 and CDR2: SGHTA, FQGNSA. Trimming shortened V by 4 bases and J by 1 base, and 10 bases separated the two germline ends.

This chain joins TRBV7-9 and TRBJ2-2, with a weak D call TRBD1 (6 bases). The length of the CDR3 is 16 residues. Trimming left V 5 bases short and J 0 bases short, with 13 bases between. CDR1 is SEHNR and CDR2 is FQNEAQ in the germline V gene (reference sequence). The CDR3 DNA reads as TGTGCCAGCAGCCTCCCGACAGGACCGAACACCGGGGAGCTGTTTTTT. Translated, it gives CASSLPTGPNTGELFF.

This clonotype was seen only a few times. This chain links TRBV24-1 with TRBJ2-3; 16 bases are a match to TRBD2. This CDR3 has 19 residues. From germline, CDR1 is KGHDR and CDR2 SFDVKD. V dropped 4 bases and J dropped 8; count of bases not matched to a gene: 14. The CDR3 DNA is TGTGCCACCAGTGACCAAGCCCCGGGACTAGCGGGGGGGATAGGTACGCAGTATTTT. Protein product: CATSDQAPGLAGGIGTQYF.

This clonotype was recorded many times. V gene TRBV19 combines with J gene TRBJ2-7, with D hard to call. Germline V gives CDR1 LNHDA, CDR2 SQIVND (reference sequence). Trimming pared 7 bases from V and 7 bases from J, leaving 17 bases between. This CDR3 is 13 amino acids long. For the CDR3, the DNA is TGTGCCAGTACCGGGCCCGAAAGGAGTGAGCAGTACTTC. Its translation is CASTGPERSEQYF.

As for this clonotype: The junction departs from germline at one end; a sequencing error may be responsible. The rearrangement uses TRBV20-1 and TRBJ1-1; TRBD1 matches at 7 bases. Germline CDR1 DFQATT, CDR2 SNEGSKA (reference sequence). The CDR3 contains 13 residues. CDR3 in DNA: TGCAGTGCTAGAGAACAGGGGAACACTGAAGCTTTATTT. Its translation is CSAREQGNTEALF.

The V call is TRBV10-3, the J call TRBJ1-5; D is unresolved. Germline CDR1 and CDR2: ENHRY and SYGVKD. Trimming shortened V by 8 bases and J by 3 bases, and 11 bases separated the two germline ends. The CDR3 contains 13 residues. The CDR3 nucleotides read TGTGCCATCCGTACGGACCCCAATCAGCCCCAGCATTTT. Protein product: CAIRTDPNQPQHF.

In this sample, this clonotype turned up a few times. The V gene is TRBV20-1, the J gene TRBJ2-4, with 7 bases identical to TRBD2. The CDR3 has 14 residues. J was trimmed by 3 bases and V by 4 bases; bases with no gene match: 6. Looked up from germline, CDR1 is DFQATT and CDR2 is SNEGSKA (reference sequence). CDR3 in amino acids: CSATPAGNKNIQYF. DNA for the CDR3: TGCAGTGCTACCCCAGCGGGGAACAAAAACATTCAGTACTTC.

The chain carries TRBV27 and TRBJ2-1; tentative D call: TRBD2 (5 bases). This CDR3 is 15 amino acids long. The germline V gene has CDR1 MNHEY and CDR2 SMNVEV (reference sequence). The V gene lost 4 bases and the J gene lost 4 bases, with 14 bases spanning the gap. The CDR3 coding sequence is TGTGCCAGCAGTTGGACTGCGGCCCCTTACAATGAGCAGTTCTTC. Protein: CASSWTAAPYNEQFF.

The rearrangement joins TRBV4-3 to TRBJ1-3, with 7 bases that match TRBD1. Germline CDR1 reads LGHNA; CDR2 reads YSLEER. The CDR3 length is 15 residues. The V gene end was trimmed by 5 bases and the J gene end by 2 bases; junction bases not matched to a gene: 6. The DNA of the CDR3 is TGCGCCAGCAGCTCCACGACAGGGACTGGAAACACCATATATTTT. Translated: CASSSTTGTGNTIYF.

This clonotype appeared many times. The chain employs TRBV6-1 and TRBJ1-6; D not resolved. CDR3 length equals 17 residues. Trimming removed 8 bases from V and 0 bases from J, with 17 bases in between. Per the germline V gene, CDR1 is MNHNS and CDR2 is SASEGT. The CDR3 region is CASRDGSLSSYNSPLHF. The CDR3 nucleotides are TGTGCCAGCCGAGACGGCAGCCTAAGCTCCTATAATTCACCCCTCCACTTT.

CDR3 region: CASRTGVGNEQFF. DNA for the CDR3: TGTGCCAGCAGGACGGGGGTGGGCAATGAGCAGTTCTTC. The chain couples TRBV12-3 or TRBV12-4 to TRBJ2-1, with a tentative D call TRBD2 (6 bases). V lost 6 bases and J 6 bases, leaving 12 bases between the germline ends. CDR3 length equals 13 residues.